What follows describes a single T cell receptor (beta chain). Germline CDR1 reads KGHSH; CDR2 reads LQKENI. Unmatched junction bases numbered 6, after V lost 4 bases and J lost 5 bases. This CDR3 region has 15 residues. This entry is derived from a study of cytomegalovirus exposure and HLA in healthy donors. PCR amplification relied on 60 Vbeta primers (plus 13 Jbeta primers). Assay used: immunoSEQ multiplex PCR; TCRdb lists only in-frame clones, some missing. The sample lists about 52,000 clones, around 70% occurring once. The sequenced material came from PBMCs. The receptor was isolated from a man between 18 and 35 years old in good health and CMV-seronegative. This rearrangement joins TRBV18 to TRBJ1-4; 8 bases map to TRBD1. The CDR3 nucleotides are TGTGCCAGCTCACTCCAGGGGGCTGTAAATGAAAAACTGTTTTTT. Protein sequence: CASSLQGAVNEKLFF.